This TCR beta chain was identified during a study of blood T cell repertoires in COVID-19. Overall study context: Collection of acute and convalescent COVID-19 samples took place in the United States, Italy and Spain.

Libraries were prepared by immunoSEQ multiplex PCR; TCRdb keeps only in-frame clonotypes and omits some of them. The table records roughly 140,000 clones, about 80% of them present only once. This clone was detected many times. The CDR3 runs to 12 residues. Trimming removed 5 bases from V and 0 bases from J, with 6 bases in between. Germline V gene data show CDR1 as GTSNPN and CDR2 as SVGIG (reference sequence). The source is a woman in her late teens or twenties who had been exposed to COVID-19. J is TRBJ2-3 and V is TRBV30, with D perhaps TRBD2 (6 bases). The sample consisted of PBMCs or T cells enriched from blood (not recorded which). CDR3 sequence reads: CAWGTSTDTQYF. CDR3 sequence (DNA): TGTGCCTGGGGGACTAGCACAGATACGCAGTATTTT.